Each of the 26 T cell receptor beta chains below was sequenced from the same sample in a study of blood T cell repertoires in COVID-19. Here immunoSEQ multiplex PCR was the method, and the copy in TCRdb shows in-frame clones only, minus some. The table shows 300,000 to 350,000 clones, with around 80% occurring only once. Sequencing input: peripheral blood. These receptors were obtained from a man between 25 and 39 years old with active or convalescent COVID-19.

The chain uses TRBV5-5 and TRBJ1-2; 10 nucleotides align to TRBD1. CDR1 and CDR2 from the germline V gene are SGHKS and YYEKEE (reference sequence). V shed 3 bases and J 3 bases; nucleotides not matched to a gene: 11. The CDR3 contains 17 residues. The CDR3 region is CASSSLSSTGGYYGYTF. The DNA of the CDR3 is TGTGCCAGCAGCTCCCTCTCCTCGACAGGGGGCTACTATGGCTACACCTTC.

This sequence joins TRBV2 and TRBJ2-2; possibly TRBD2 for D (7 bases). CDR3 length equals 16 residues. V was pared by 5 bases and J by 5 bases, with 18 bases between. The germline V gene has CDR1 SNHLY and CDR2 FYNNEI. The CDR3 DNA reads as TGTGCCAGCAGTTCCCGAACGAGGGGGGGGACCGGGGAGCTGTTTTTT. It is translated as CASSSRTRGGTGELFF.

This clone was counted once. The V gene is TRBV7-3, the J gene TRBJ2-2, with 9 positions matching TRBD2. CDR1 and CDR2 from the germline V gene are SGHTA and FQGTGA. Trimming at V came to 4 bases and at J to 5 bases, leaving 5 bases not matched to a gene. This CDR3 is built from 15 residues. This CDR3 is CASSSGLAHTGELFF. CDR3 nucleotides: TGTGCCAGCAGCTCGGGACTAGCCCATACCGGGGAGCTGTTTTTT. The variable domain in full, with the rest retrieved from reference TRBV7-3 and TRBJ2-2, is GAGVSQTPSNKVTEKGKYVELRCDPISGHTALYWYRQSLGQGPEFLIYFQGTGAADDSGLPNDRFFAVRPEGSVSTLKIQRTERGDSAVYLCASSSGLAHTGELFFGEGSRLTVL.

This rearrangement joins TRBV5-3 to TRBJ1-2, with D possibly TRBD1 on 5 matching bases. TRBV5-3 belongs to the ORF category, with a function that is uncertain. The V and J ends lost 6 bases and 7 bases respectively, with 16 bases between them. This CDR3 is 13 amino acids long. CDR3 protein: CARKDPGLGGYTF. CDR3 nucleotides: TGTGCCAGAAAGGATCCAGGGTTGGGTGGCTACACCTTC.

This chain joins TRBV7-2 and TRBJ2-2, with 8 nucleotides matching TRBD2. Unmatched junction bases numbered 8, after V lost 1 base and J lost 7 bases. The CDR3 totals 16 residues. Germline V gene sequence: CDR1 SGHTA, CDR2 FQGNSA. CDR3 bases: TGTGCCAGCAGCTTAGACGGGAGGGCCGTCGGCGGGGAGCTGTTTTTT. The encoded protein is CASSLDGRAVGGELFF.

This rearrangement joins TRBV18 to TRBJ1-2, with D perhaps matching TRBD1 (5 bases). Trimming took 4 bases from V and 6 from J, leaving 9 bases between them. Germline CDR1 is KGHSH and CDR2 is LQKENI. CDR3 length: 12 amino acids. In DNA form, the CDR3 reads TGTGCCAGCTCACGCCCGGGGGATGGCTACACCTTC. This codes for CASSRPGDGYTF.

The chain carries TRBV5-1 and TRBJ2-7; TRBD2 matches 7 bases. This CDR3 is 15 amino acids long. V lost 6 bases and J lost 0; bases outside the gene matches: 9. From germline, CDR1 is SGHRS and CDR2 YFSETQ. The CDR3 reads CASTLTAGVSYEQYF. CDR3 nucleotide sequence: TGCGCCAGCACCCTGACGGCGGGGGTCTCCTACGAGCAGTACTTC.

The count of this clone is one. The chain has TRBV5-1 and TRBJ1-1, with a weak D call TRBD1 (6 bases). V shed 6 bases and J shed 0 bases, with 18 bases lying between them. The CDR3 is 16 amino acids. The germline V gene has CDR1 SGHRS and CDR2 YFSETQ. The CDR3: CASNRDNQGMNTEAFF. CDR3 coding DNA: TGCGCCAGCAACCGGGACAATCAAGGCATGAACACTGAAGCTTTCTTT.

The CDR3 bases are TGTGCCAGCAGCGGAAGACAGGGGGGTGGCTACACCTTC. Translating gives CASSGRQGGGYTF. The rearrangement uses TRBV5-4 and TRBJ1-2; 9 nucleotides align to TRBD1. Germline CDR1 is SGHNT and CDR2 is YYREEE (reference sequence). Trimming at V came to 4 bases and at J to 7 bases, leaving 5 bases not matched to a gene. This CDR3 has 13 residues.

This clone was observed once. This chain connects TRBV29-1 to TRBJ2-7; 7 bases are shared with TRBD1. V shed 4 bases and J 6 bases; nucleotides not matched to a gene: 6. This CDR3 spans 12 amino acids. CDR1 is SQVTM, CDR2 ANQGSEA, per germline. DNA for the CDR3: TGCAGCGTTGTCACAGGGGTTGCCGAGCAGTACTTC. Amino acids: CSVVTGVAEQYF.

The chain recombines TRBV19 with TRBJ1-5; perhaps TRBD1 as D (5 bases). Germline loops: CDR1 LNHDA, CDR2 SQIVND (reference sequence). This CDR3 is 14 amino acids long. V was pared by 3 bases and J by 4 bases, with 10 bases between. DNA for the CDR3: TGTGCCAGTAGTATCCGAAGGGGTAATCAGCCCCAGCATTTT. It yields the protein CASSIRRGNQPQHF.

The chain recombines TRBV10-1 with TRBJ1-1, with 12 bases lining up with TRBD1. The junction had 17 bases not matched to a gene; V was cut back by 9 bases and J by 6 bases. In germline, CDR1 is WNHNN, CDR2 SYGVQD (reference sequence). The CDR3 spans 17 residues. This CDR3 is CASTRDRGHEVFAEAFF. The CDR3 DNA is TGCGCCAGTACCCGGGACAGGGGGCACGAAGTTTTCGCTGAAGCTTTCTTT.

The V and J genes are TRBV19 and TRBJ2-1; D possibly corresponds to TRBD2 (6 bases). The CDR3 totals 15 residues. Germline lookup yields CDR1 LNHDA and CDR2 SQIVND (reference sequence). Trimming shortened V by 3 bases and J by 6 bases, and 15 bases separated the two germline ends. The CDR3 sequence: CASSIGLGGPNEQFF. DNA for the CDR3: TGTGCCAGTAGTATTGGGCTAGGAGGGCCCAATGAGCAGTTCTTC.

The CDR3 sequence is CAISGLASDTQYF. CDR3 nucleotides: TGTGCCATCAGTGGACTAGCTTCAGATACGCAGTATTTT. V and J are TRBV10-3 and TRBJ2-3, with TRBD2 identical over 7 bases. The CDR3 consists of 13 residues. Germline V gene sequence: CDR1 ENHRY, CDR2 SYGVKD. V gave up 4 bases and J gave up 4 bases; unmatched junction bases: 2.

This clone was counted once. V gene TRBV9 combines with J gene TRBJ2-1, with TRBD1 matching 10 bases. Germline-derived CDR1 and CDR2 are SGDLS and YYNGEE. V trimming: 0 bases; J trimming: 5 bases; junction bases outside the gene matches: 2. The CDR3 consists of 15 residues. This CDR3 reads CASSVEGQGHNEQFF. CDR3 coding DNA: TGTGCCAGCAGCGTAGAGGGACAGGGGCACAATGAGCAGTTCTTC.

This clone was seen only a few times. The chain has TRBV30 and TRBJ1-1; D is uncertain. Trimming removed 1 base from V and 5 bases from J, with 8 bases in between. CDR3 length equals 12 residues. Germline V gene data show CDR1 as GTSNPN and CDR2 as SVGIG (reference sequence). The CDR3: CAWSAFRTEAFF. CDR3 bases: TGTGCCTGGAGTGCGTTCCGGACTGAAGCTTTCTTT.

The rearrangement uses TRBV6-1 and TRBJ1-5, with TRBD1 matching 8 bases. The trim removed 3 bases at V and 7 bases at J, leaving 8 bases unmatched. Per the germline V gene, CDR1 is MNHNS and CDR2 is SASEGT. CDR3 length: 15 amino acids. CDR3 sequence: CASSDADRGGQPQHF. As DNA, the CDR3 is TGTGCCAGCAGTGATGCCGACAGGGGAGGACAGCCCCAGCATTTT.

The chain recombines TRBV5-6 with TRBJ2-6; TRBD1 agrees at 10 bases. The ends lost 4 bases at V and 4 bases at J; junction bases unmatched: 5. Germline CDR1 SGHDT, CDR2 YYEEEE. CDR3 length: 16 amino acids. Here the CDR3 DNA reads TGTGCCAGCAGCGCGGACAGGGGGAACGGGGCCAACGTCCTGACTTTC. Protein sequence: CASSADRGNGANVLTF. Variable domain in full (rest from reference TRBV5-6 and TRBJ2-6): DAGVTQSPTHLIKTRGQQVTLRCSPKSGHDTVSWYQQALGQGPQFIFQYYEEEERQRGNFPDRFSGHQFPNYSSELNVNALLLGDSALYLCASSADRGNGANVLTFGAGSRLTVL.

The rearrangement joins TRBV9 to TRBJ1-1; the match to TRBD1 covers 7 bases. The V and J ends lost 3 bases and 4 bases, in that order; junction bases with no gene match: 12. The CDR3 is made up of 16 amino acids. In germline, CDR1 is SGDLS, CDR2 YYNGEE. The CDR3 region has the DNA TGTGCCAGCAGCGCCCGGGACAGAGGGTCGGGCACTGAAGCTTTCTTT. Translated: CASSARDRGSGTEAFF.

This clone was seen only a few times. The V call is TRBV7-2, the J call TRBJ1-1; 9 bases align to TRBD1. CDR1 and CDR2 (germline): SGHTA, FQGNSA. V was clipped by 5 bases and J by 3 bases; unmatched bases: 4. The CDR3 totals 14 residues. CDR3 DNA: TGTGCCAGCAGCCGGACAGGGGTGGACACTGAAGCTTTCTTT. Encoded protein: CASSRTGVDTEAFF.

On this clone itself: A read error may produce the germline difference seen at one junction end. The V and J genes are TRBV6-1 and TRBJ2-1, with TRBD2 matching over 7 bases. The germline V gene encodes CDR1 MNHNS and CDR2 SASEGT. CDR3 size: 14 residues. The CDR3 region has the DNA TGTGCCAGCGGTGAGACGGGCGGGAGTAATGAGCAGTTCTTC. Encoded protein: CASGETGGSNEQFF.

The gene calls are TRBV30 and TRBJ1-5, with D hard to call. The germline V gene encodes CDR1 GTSNPN and CDR2 SVGIG (reference sequence). The CDR3 loop spans 13 amino acids. Trimming shortened V by 2 bases and J by 4 bases, and 9 bases separated the two germline ends. The CDR3 DNA follows: TGTGCCTGGAGTCGGGGAAAAAATCAGCCCCAGCATTTT. Amino acids: CAWSRGKNQPQHF.

CDR3 region: CASSAAGQGNTIYF. The DNA of the CDR3 is TGTGCCAGCAGTGCGGCGGGGCAAGGAAACACCATATATTTT. This sequence joins TRBV25-1 and TRBJ1-3, with D possibly matching TRBD1 (5 bases). The germline gives CDR1 MGHDK, CDR2 SYGVNS. This CDR3 spans 14 amino acids. V lost 4 bases and J 4 bases, leaving 11 bases between the germline ends. The complete variable domain, with remaining parts taken from reference TRBV25-1 and TRBJ1-3, reads EADIYQTPRYLVIGTGKKITLECSQTMGHDKMYWYQQDPGMELHLIHYSYGVNSTEKGDLSSESTVSRIRTEHFPLTLESARPSHTSQYLCASSAAGQGNTIYFGEGSWLTVV.

V and J are TRBV19 and TRBJ1-2; 7 nucleotides match TRBD1. Per germline, CDR1 LNHDA and CDR2 SQIVND (reference sequence). With 10 bases clipped from V and 0 bases from J, the junction kept 11 bases outside the gene matches. The length of the CDR3 is 15 residues. CDR3: CATKSGTAANYGYTF. The DNA for the CDR3 is TGTGCCACCAAGTCCGGGACAGCAGCTAACTATGGCTACACCTTC.

This clone appeared a single time. The chain links TRBV7-8 to TRBJ2-7; tentatively, D is TRBD1 (6 bases). This CDR3 spans 16 amino acids. From germline, CDR1 is SGHVS and CDR2 FQNEAQ. V was pared by 6 bases and J by 2 bases, with 20 bases between. Here the CDR3 DNA reads TGTGCCAGCAGTTCCTTATGGGGGCCCTCAGCCTACGAGCAGTACTTC. Translation: CASSSLWGPSAYEQYF.

This sequence joins TRBV7-3 and TRBJ1-1; D unresolved. Germline lookup yields CDR1 SGHTA and CDR2 FQGTGA. The CDR3 has 13 amino acids. Trimming shortened V by 0 bases and J by 5 bases, and 7 bases separated the two germline ends. CDR3 in amino acids: CASSLTGLTEAFF. The CDR3 region has the DNA TGTGCCAGCAGCTTAACCGGGTTGACTGAAGCTTTCTTT. Full variable domain (rest looked up from reference TRBV7-3 and TRBJ1-1): GAGVSQTPSNKVTEKGKYVELRCDPISGHTALYWYRQSLGQGPEFLIYFQGTGAADDSGLPNDRFFAVRPEGSVSTLKIQRTERGDSAVYLCASSLTGLTEAFFGQGTRLTVV.